One sample yielded the 15 T cell receptor beta chains listed below, sequenced in a study of CD8 T cells in Susac syndrome. Reverse transcription used about 0.5 to 1 ug RNA and random hexamers. TCRdb reanalysed the immunoSEQ multiplex PCR reads using MiXCR and keeps one entry per CDR3 protein. The table records around 69,000 distinct CDR3 sequences, 93% of them present only once. The specimen sequenced was CD8+ T cells from PBMCs. The receptor set was obtained from a human donor with Susac syndrome.

The rearrangement uses TRBV20-1 and TRBJ2-1; D is undetermined. Germline CDR1 DFQATT, CDR2 SNEGSKA (reference sequence). Trimming left V 5 bases short and J 5 bases short, with 13 bases between. The CDR3 is 13 residues long. The CDR3 is CSAPRVTNNEQFF. The CDR3, as DNA: TGCAGTGCTCCCCGGGTCACGAACAATGAGCAGTTCTTC.

The chain links TRBV2 to TRBJ1-2, with D possibly being TRBD1 (6 bases). The germline V gene has CDR1 SNHLY and CDR2 FYNNEI. The germline V and J ends were trimmed by 2 bases and 4 bases, with 11 bases remaining between them. The CDR3 contains 14 residues. The chain's CDR3 is CASSEQGSGYGYTF. The CDR3 coding sequence is TGTGCCAGCAGTGAACAGGGGTCGGGCTATGGCTACACCTTC.

This sequence joins TRBV20-1 and TRBJ1-5; D ambiguous. The length of the CDR3 is 14 residues. CDR1 is DFQATT and CDR2 is SNEGSKA in the germline V gene (reference sequence). V lost 3 bases, J lost 0 bases, and 9 bases lay in between. CDR3: CSASPGYSNQPQHF. CDR3 nucleotide sequence: TGCAGTGCTAGCCCCGGTTATAGCAATCAGCCCCAGCATTTT.

The V call is TRBV4-3, the J call TRBJ2-1; D possibly corresponds to TRBD1 (7 bases). Germline assignment: CDR1 LGHNA and CDR2 YSLEER. CDR3 length: 15 amino acids. The V and J ends lost 4 bases and 4 bases respectively, with 14 bases between them. CDR3 in DNA: TGCGCCAGCAGCCTACGCGGGACAGCTTACAATGAGCAGTTCTTC. This encodes CASSLRGTAYNEQFF.

V gene TRBV19 combines with J gene TRBJ1-1; unclear D gene. CDR1 LNHDA and CDR2 SQIVND come from the germline V gene (reference sequence). The CDR3 spans 13 residues. Trimming stripped 5 bases from V and 8 bases from J, with 15 bases between. CDR3 coding DNA: TGTGCCAGTAGTTTCTCAACTCAGAACGAAGCTTTCTTT. Its translation is CASSFSTQNEAFF.

The V and J genes are TRBV28 and TRBJ1-5, with a tentative D call TRBD1 (5 bases). This CDR3 is 15 amino acids long. CDR1 is MDHEN and CDR2 is SYDVKM in the germline V gene. Trimming took 7 bases from V and 2 from J, leaving 15 bases between them. In nucleotides, the CDR3 is TGTGCCAGCACCCGAAGAGGGGTCGGCAATCAGCCCCAGCATTTT. Amino acid sequence: CASTRRGVGNQPQHF.

Regarding this clonotype: The CDR3 carries no conserved terminal phenylalanine or tryptophan, so it likely arises from a read error. This chain joins TRBV25-1 and TRBJ2-1; 9 nucleotides line up with TRBD1. The CDR3 sequence is 14 residues long. Germline-derived CDR1 and CDR2 are MGHDK and SYGVNS. V gave up 6 bases and J gave up 6 bases; unmatched junction bases: 6. The CDR3 sequence is CASRGQGGGNEQFL. The CDR3 region has the DNA TGTGCCAGCAGGGGACAGGGAGGTGGCAATGAGCAGTTCCTC.

This sequence joins TRBV20-1 and TRBJ2-3, with D unresolved. This CDR3 contains 15 residues. Germline CDR1 reads DFQATT; CDR2 reads SNEGSKA (reference sequence). V was clipped by 2 bases and J by 3 bases, with 15 bases between them. The CDR3 DNA reads TGCAGTGCTAGAAATCCTGGTGGTACAACAGATACGCAGTATTTT. Protein: CSARNPGGTTDTQYF.

J is TRBJ2-2 and V is TRBV12-3 or TRBV12-4; 9 nucleotides agree with TRBD1. The V and J ends lost 7 bases and 4 bases, in that order; junction bases with no gene match: 13. The length of the CDR3 is 17 residues. Written as DNA, the CDR3 is TGTGCCAGCACCGATACTTCCGGGACAGGGTCCACCGGGGAGCTGTTTTTT. This sequence encodes CASTDTSGTGSTGELFF.

V and J are TRBV3-1 and TRBJ2-1; 11 bases fit TRBD2. V lost 3 bases and J lost 6; bases outside the gene matches: 1. CDR1 is LGHDT and CDR2 is YNNKEL in the germline V gene (reference sequence). This CDR3 contains 14 residues. CDR3 coding DNA: TGTGCCAGCAGCCAGACTAGCGGGATCAATGAGCAGTTCTTC. Translation: CASSQTSGINEQFF.

This clonotype has a single count. The chain uses TRBV27 and TRBJ2-1; 8 bases fit TRBD2. J gave up 4 bases and V 5 bases, and 7 bases lay outside the gene matches. The CDR3 runs 15 residues. The germline V gene has CDR1 MNHEY and CDR2 SMNVEV (reference sequence). The CDR3 nucleotides read TGTGCCAGCAGTGCAGGACTAGCAGGGTACAATGAGCAGTTCTTC. Translating it yields CASSAGLAGYNEQFF.

This rearrangement joins TRBV5-8 to TRBJ1-5; D is undetermined. Germline V gene sequence: CDR1 SGHTS, CDR2 YDEGEE. The CDR3 runs to 16 residues. With 2 bases removed from V and 0 bases from J, the gap between germline ends came to 12 bases. The CDR3 loop reads CASSFGGAYSNQPQHF. Here the CDR3 DNA reads TGTGCCAGCAGCTTCGGAGGTGCTTATAGCAATCAGCCCCAGCATTTT.

This clonotype was seen a single time. This chain uses TRBV28 with TRBJ1-1, with D possibly being TRBD1 (5 bases). The germline CDR1 and CDR2 sequences are MDHEN and SYDVKM. V was shortened by 7 bases and J by 4 bases, with 16 bases between the two germline ends. The CDR3 is made up of 14 amino acids. The CDR3: CASKRSGTGTEAFF. The CDR3, as DNA: TGTGCCAGCAAACGGTCAGGGACGGGCACTGAAGCTTTCTTT.

The chain is built from TRBV29-1 and TRBJ1-1; a possible D gene is TRBD1 (6 bases). This CDR3 contains 14 residues. Germline CDR1 is SQVTM and CDR2 is ANQGSEA. V shed 2 bases and J shed 1 base, with 11 bases lying between them. CDR3 in amino acids: CSVEYNRANTEAFF. The DNA of the CDR3 is TGCAGCGTTGAATATAACAGGGCGAACACTGAAGCTTTCTTT.

The V gene is TRBV28, the J gene TRBJ2-5, with 13 bases that match TRBD2. This CDR3 spans 16 amino acids. V lost 5 bases and J lost 7; bases outside the gene matches: 10. Germline-derived CDR1 and CDR2 are MDHEN and SYDVKM. The CDR3 here is CASSQRTSGRGATQYF. The CDR3 bases are TGTGCCAGCAGTCAGCGGACTAGCGGGAGAGGGGCGACCCAGTACTTC.